The clone carrying this T cell receptor (beta chain) was counted once. The antigen is unknown. It was across several immunoSEQ plates that each subset's genomic DNA was evenly split. Libraries were prepared by immunoSEQ multiplex PCR; TCRdb keeps only in-frame clonotypes and omits some of them. The sample includes about 1.1 million clones, roughly 74% of them seen just once. This record comes from a study of shared clonotypes between healthy human individuals. General observations from the study: A limitation of the genetic and exposure-history diversity represented arose from few donors.

The CDR3 totals 18 residues. In germline, CDR1 is LNHNV, CDR2 YYDKDF (reference sequence). Losses at the gene ends were 0 bases for V and 2 bases for J; bases not matched to a gene: 8. Sequenced material: memory CD4+ T cells from PBMCs. Described subset: CD45RA-negative fraction. The sequence came from a man aged 18 to 29 in good health. Some clones in this sample may be carry-over from other donors' samples. The chain combines TRBV15 with TRBJ2-2, with TRBD1 matching over 8 bases. The CDR3 protein is CATSRDSAGGTNTGELFF. For the CDR3, the DNA is TGTGCCACCAGCAGAGATTCAGCAGGGGGCACCAACACCGGGGAGCTGTTTTTT.